This T cell receptor (beta chain) was obtained from a study of cytomegalovirus exposure and HLA in healthy donors. Background on the study: The early release's HLA-typed donors yielded 80 million to 95 million unique TCRs. Findings and limits, study-wide: It was confirmed in vitro that a few of the CMV-associated chains were specific for CMV antigens.

The PCR made use of 60 Vbeta and 13 Jbeta primers. The assay was immunoSEQ multiplex PCR, and TCRdb's table has in-frame clones only and misses some. The repertoire consists of 180,000 or so clones, with 86% occurring once and the leading ten covering 0.25% to 0.4%. CDR1 and CDR2 (germline): MGHRA, YSYEKL. V lost 2 bases to trimming and J lost 6 bases; unmatched junction nucleotides: 3. The CDR3 has 14 amino acids. This clone appeared once. The antigen is undetermined. This sequence originates from a woman in her thirties in good health and CMV-seronegative. The sequencing input was PBMCs. The chain has TRBV4-1 and TRBJ2-2; 7 bases fit TRBD1. In DNA form, the CDR3 reads TGCGCCAGCAGCCAATTGCAGGGGGCCGGGGAGCTGTTTTTT. Its protein product is CASSQLQGAGELFF.